The present T cell receptor beta chain was sequenced within a study of blood T cell repertoires in COVID-19. Background on the study: Some COVID-19 samples were acute and others convalescent; all came from the United States, Italy and Spain. Sources were T cells, B-cell-depleted T cells, or PBMCs; the material itself was cDNA or gDNA.

Source study methods: Researchers report that nucleated cell counts were estimated from reference gene primer amplification. The table came from immunoSEQ multiplex PCR; TCRdb's copy has only in-frame clones and leaves some out. Clone size and V and J calls were adopted from that table, with D and trimming inferred from the DNA. The table records 210,000 or so clones, 90% to 95% of them present only once. The germline CDR1 and CDR2 sequences are LGHDT and YNNKEL (reference sequence). The ends were cut back, 4 bases at V and 0 bases at J, with 7 bases in the middle. The CDR3 runs 14 residues. The TCR comes from a man younger than 40 with acute or convalescent COVID-19. The J gene is TRBJ1-3, the V gene TRBV3-1 (or the pseudogene TRBV3-2); D is unresolved. The material sequenced was peripheral blood. The CDR3, as DNA: TGTGCCAGCAGCCCTAGCTACTCTGGAAACACCATATATTTT. Its protein product is CASSPSYSGNTIYF.